Sequencing of this T cell receptor (beta chain) was carried out in a study of read filtering for tumor transcriptome and immune sequencing. General study findings and limits: About 81.9% of IR-seq clonotypes had one read, totaling approximately 3.3% of reads; RNA-seq: approximately 75% and 45%.

Comment on this clonotype: No antigen is known for it.

From 300 to 450 ng of RNA, a library with molecular barcoded alpha/delta and beta/gamma adaptors was made. TCRdb called the reads again in MiXCR, with one record for every CDR3 protein. The table lists tens of thousands of distinct CDR3 sequences, 20% to 25% of them singletons, with 17% in the top ten. Trimming cost V 6 bases and J 5 bases; bases outside gene matches: 4. CDR1 is MNHNS and CDR2 is SASEGT in the germline V gene. The length of the CDR3 is 13 residues. The sequence was collected from a donor over 35 with multiple myeloma. Sequenced: a population of CD138-negative cells sorted from bone marrow. J is TRBJ2-3 and V is TRBV6-1; TRBD2 matches 8 bases. The CDR3 protein is CASSIAGIDTQYF. CDR3 coding DNA: TGTGCCAGCAGCATAGCGGGAATAGATACGCAGTATTTT.